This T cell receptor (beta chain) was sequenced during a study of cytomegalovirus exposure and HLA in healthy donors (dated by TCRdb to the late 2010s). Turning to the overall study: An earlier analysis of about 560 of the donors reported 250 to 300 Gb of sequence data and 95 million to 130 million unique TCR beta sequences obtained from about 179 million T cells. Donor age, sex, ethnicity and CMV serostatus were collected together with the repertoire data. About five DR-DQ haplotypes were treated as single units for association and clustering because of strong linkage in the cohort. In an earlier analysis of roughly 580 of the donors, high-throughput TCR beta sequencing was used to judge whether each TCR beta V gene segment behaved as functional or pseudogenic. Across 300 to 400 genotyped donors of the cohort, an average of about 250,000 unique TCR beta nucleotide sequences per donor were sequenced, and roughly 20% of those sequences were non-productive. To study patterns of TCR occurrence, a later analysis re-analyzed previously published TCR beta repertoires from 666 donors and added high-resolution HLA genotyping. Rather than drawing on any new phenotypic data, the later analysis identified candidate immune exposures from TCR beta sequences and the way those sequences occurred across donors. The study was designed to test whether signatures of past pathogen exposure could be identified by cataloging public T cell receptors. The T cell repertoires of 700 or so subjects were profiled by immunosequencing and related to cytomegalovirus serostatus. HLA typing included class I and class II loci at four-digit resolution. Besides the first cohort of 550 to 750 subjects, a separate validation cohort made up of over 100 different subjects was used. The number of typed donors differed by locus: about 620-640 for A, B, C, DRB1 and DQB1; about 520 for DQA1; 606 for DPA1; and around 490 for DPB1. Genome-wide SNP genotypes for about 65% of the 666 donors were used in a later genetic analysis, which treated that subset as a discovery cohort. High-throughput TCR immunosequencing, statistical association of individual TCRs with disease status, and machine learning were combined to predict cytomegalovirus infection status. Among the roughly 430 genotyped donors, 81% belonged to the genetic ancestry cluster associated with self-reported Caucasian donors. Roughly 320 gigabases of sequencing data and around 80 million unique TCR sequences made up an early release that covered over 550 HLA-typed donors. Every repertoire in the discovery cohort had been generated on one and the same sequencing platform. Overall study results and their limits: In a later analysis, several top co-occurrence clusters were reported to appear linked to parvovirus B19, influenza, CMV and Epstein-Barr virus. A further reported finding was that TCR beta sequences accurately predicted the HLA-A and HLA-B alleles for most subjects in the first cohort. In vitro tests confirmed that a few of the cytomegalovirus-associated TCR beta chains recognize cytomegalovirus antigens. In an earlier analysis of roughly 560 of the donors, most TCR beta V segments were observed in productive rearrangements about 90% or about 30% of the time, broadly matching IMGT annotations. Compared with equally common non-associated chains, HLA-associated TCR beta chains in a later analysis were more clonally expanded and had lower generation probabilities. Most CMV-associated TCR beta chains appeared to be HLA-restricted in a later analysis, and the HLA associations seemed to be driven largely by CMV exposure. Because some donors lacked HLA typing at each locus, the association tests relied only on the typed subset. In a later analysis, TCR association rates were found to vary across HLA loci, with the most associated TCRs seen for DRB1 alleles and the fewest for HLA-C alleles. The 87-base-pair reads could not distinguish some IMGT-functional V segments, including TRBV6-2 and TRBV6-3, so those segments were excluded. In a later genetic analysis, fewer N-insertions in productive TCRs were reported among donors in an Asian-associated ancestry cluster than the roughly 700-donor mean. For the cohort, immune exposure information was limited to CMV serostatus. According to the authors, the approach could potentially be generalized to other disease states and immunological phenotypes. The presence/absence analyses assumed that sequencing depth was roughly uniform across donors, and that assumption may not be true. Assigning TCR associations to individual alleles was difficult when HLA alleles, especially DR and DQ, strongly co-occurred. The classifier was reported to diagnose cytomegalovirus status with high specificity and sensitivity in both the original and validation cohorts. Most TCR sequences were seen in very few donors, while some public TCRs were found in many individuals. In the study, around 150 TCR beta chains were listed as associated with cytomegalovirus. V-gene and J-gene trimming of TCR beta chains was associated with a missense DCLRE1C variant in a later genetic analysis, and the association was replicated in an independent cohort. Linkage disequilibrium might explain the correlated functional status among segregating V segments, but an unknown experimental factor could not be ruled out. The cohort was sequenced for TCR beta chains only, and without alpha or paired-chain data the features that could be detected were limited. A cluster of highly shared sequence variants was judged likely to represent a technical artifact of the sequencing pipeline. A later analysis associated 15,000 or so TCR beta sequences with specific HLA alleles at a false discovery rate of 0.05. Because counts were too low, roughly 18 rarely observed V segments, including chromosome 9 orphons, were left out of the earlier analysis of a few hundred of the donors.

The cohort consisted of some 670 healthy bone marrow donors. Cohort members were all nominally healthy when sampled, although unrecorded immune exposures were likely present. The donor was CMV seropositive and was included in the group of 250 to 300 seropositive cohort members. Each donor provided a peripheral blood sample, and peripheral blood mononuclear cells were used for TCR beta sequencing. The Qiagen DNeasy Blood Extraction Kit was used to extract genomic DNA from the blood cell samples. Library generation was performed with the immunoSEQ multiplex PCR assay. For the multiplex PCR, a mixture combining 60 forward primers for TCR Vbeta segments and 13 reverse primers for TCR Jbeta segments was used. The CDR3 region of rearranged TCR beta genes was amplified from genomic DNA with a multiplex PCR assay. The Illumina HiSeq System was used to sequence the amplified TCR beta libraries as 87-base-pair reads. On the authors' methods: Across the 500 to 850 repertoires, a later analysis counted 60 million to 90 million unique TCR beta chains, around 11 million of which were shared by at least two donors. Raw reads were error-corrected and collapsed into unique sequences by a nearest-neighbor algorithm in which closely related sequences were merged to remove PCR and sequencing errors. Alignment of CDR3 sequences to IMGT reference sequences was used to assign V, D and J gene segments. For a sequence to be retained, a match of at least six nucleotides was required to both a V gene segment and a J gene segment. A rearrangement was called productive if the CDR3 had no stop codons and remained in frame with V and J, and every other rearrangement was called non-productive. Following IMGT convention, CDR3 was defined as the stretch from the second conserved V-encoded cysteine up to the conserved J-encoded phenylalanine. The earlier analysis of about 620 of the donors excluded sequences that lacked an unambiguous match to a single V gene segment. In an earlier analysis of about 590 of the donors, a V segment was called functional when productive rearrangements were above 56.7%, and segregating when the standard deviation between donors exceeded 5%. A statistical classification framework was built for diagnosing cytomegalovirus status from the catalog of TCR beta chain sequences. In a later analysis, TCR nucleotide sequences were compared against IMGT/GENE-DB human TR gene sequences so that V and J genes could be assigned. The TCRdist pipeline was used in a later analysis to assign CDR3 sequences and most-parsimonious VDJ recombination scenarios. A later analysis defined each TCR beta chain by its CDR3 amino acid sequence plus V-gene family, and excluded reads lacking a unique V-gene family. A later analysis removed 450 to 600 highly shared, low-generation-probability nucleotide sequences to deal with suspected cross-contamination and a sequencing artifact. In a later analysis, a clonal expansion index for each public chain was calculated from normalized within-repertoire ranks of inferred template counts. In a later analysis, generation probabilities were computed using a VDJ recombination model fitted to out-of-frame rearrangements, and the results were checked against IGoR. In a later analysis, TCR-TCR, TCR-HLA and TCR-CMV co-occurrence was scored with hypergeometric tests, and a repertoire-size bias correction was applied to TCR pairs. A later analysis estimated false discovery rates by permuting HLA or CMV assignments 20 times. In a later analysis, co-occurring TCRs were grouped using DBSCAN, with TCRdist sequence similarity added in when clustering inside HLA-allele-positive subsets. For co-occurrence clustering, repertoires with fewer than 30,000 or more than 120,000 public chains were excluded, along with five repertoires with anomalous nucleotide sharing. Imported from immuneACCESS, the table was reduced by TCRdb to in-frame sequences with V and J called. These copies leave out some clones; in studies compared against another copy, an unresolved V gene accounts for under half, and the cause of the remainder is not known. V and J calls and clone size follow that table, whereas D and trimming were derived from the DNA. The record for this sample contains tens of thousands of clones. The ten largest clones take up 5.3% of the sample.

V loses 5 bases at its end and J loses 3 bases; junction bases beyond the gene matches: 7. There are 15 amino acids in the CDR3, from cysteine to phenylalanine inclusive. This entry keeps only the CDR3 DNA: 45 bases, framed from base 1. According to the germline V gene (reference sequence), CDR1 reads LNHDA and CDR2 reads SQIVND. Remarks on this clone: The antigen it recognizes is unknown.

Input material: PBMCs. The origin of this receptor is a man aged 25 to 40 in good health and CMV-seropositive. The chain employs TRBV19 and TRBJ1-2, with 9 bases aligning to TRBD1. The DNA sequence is TGTGCCAGTAGTCCTTCGACAGGGGGTTACTATGGCTACACCTTC. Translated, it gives CASSPSTGGYYGYTF.